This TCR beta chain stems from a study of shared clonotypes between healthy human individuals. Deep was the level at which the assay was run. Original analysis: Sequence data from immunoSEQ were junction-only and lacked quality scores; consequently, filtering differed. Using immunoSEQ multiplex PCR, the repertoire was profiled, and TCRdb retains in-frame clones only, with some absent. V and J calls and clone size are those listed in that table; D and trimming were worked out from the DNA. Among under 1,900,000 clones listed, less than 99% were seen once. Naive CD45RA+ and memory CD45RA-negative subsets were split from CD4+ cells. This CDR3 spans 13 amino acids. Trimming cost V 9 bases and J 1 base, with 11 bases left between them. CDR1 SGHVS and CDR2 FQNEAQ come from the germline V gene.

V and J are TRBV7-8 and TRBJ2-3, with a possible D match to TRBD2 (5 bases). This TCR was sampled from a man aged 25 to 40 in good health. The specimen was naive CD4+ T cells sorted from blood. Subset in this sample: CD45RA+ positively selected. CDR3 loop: CASERTRTDTQYF. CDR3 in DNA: TGTGCCAGTGAGCGGACCCGCACAGATACGCAGTATTTT. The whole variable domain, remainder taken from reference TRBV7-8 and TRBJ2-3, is GAGVSQSPRYKVAKRGQDVALRCDPISGHVSLFWYQQALGQGPEFLTYFQNEAQLDKSGLPSDRFFAERPEGSVSTLKIQRTQQEDSAVYLCASERTRTDTQYFGPGTRLTVL.